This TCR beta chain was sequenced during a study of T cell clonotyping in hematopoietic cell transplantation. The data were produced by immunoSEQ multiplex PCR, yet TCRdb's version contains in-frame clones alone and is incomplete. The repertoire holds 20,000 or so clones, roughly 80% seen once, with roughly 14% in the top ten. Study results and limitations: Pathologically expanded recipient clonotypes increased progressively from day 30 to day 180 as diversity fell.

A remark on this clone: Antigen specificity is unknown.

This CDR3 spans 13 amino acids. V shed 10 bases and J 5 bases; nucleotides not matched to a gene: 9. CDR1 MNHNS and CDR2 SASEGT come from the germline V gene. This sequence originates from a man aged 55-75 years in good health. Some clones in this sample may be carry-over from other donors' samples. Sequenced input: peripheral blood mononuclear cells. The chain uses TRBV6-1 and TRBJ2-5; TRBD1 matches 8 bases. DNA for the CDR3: TGTGCCACCGGACAGGGCGGGGCGGAGACCCAGTACTTC. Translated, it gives CATGQGGAETQYF.